This paragraph reports one T cell receptor (beta chain). As yet, its antigen is unknown. This sample was included in a study of T cell responses to AZD1222 COVID-19 vaccine. Sequencing was performed with immunoSEQ multiplex PCR; in TCRdb, only in-frame clones are kept and a portion is missing. Among 100,000 to 150,000 clones listed, 92% were seen once. V shed 4 bases and J 6 bases; nucleotides not matched to a gene: 12. CDR1 and CDR2 from the germline V gene are SGHNT and YYREEE (reference sequence). This CDR3 is built from 16 residues. Overall study results and limits: White British donors predominated, females outnumbered males, and clonal diversity was possibly underestimated. When two AZD1222 doses had been given, Spike-specific TCR breadth and depth rose. Baseline testing showed seropositivity in only six or seven AZD1222 recipients.

The chain couples TRBV5-4 to TRBJ1-4; 7 nucleotides line up with TRBD1. The clonotype comes from an adult in good health. Sequenced material: peripheral blood, taken on day 0 of AZD1222 vaccination. CDR3 nucleotides: TGTGCCAGCAGCCAGGGAATCAGGGGGATTGATGAAAAACTGTTTTTT. It yields the protein CASSQGIRGIDEKLFF.